The T cell receptor (beta chain) under discussion was sequenced for a study of T cell responses to AZD1222 COVID-19 vaccine. General study results and limits: Sampling that yielded the repertoires occurred only after the peak T cell response. Donors in the cohort were predominantly white British and more often female, and clonal diversity was possibly underestimated. Spike as a whole was targeted by vaccine-associated CD4 TCRs, dominant at 160-218 and 743-854.

CDR3 length: 14 amino acids. Germline V gene data show CDR1 as SGHRS and CDR2 as YFSETQ. The V and J ends lost 4 bases and 6 bases respectively, with 16 bases between them. Sequencing used immunoSEQ multiplex PCR; TCRdb keeps in-frame clones, though not all of them. Among some 100,000 clones listed, around 87% were seen once. Comment on this clone: As yet, its antigen is unknown.

The chain uses TRBV5-1 and TRBJ1-2, with a weak D call TRBD1 (6 bases). Sample: peripheral blood, taken 28 days after the second AZD1222 dose. The receptor comes from an adult who received the AZD1222 COVID-19 vaccine. The CDR3 DNA follows: TGCGCCAGCAGCGCAAAACAGGGAATAGATGGCTACACCTTC. As protein: CASSAKQGIDGYTF.